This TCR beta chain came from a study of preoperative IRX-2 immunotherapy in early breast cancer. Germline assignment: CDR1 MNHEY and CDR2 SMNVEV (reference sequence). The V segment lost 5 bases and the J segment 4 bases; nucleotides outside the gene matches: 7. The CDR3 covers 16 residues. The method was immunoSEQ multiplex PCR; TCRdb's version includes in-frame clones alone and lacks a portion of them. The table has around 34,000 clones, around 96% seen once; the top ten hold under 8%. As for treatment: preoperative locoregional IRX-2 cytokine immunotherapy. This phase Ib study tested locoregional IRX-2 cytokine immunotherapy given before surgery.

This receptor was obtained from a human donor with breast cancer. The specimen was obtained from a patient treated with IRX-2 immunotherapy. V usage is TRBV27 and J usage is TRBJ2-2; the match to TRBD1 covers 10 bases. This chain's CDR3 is CASSTRQGASTGELFF. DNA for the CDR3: TGTGCCAGCAGTACTCGACAGGGGGCGAGCACCGGGGAGCTGTTTTTT.